This T cell receptor beta chain was sequenced during a study of OX40 agonist ivuxolimab in advanced cancers. The study's findings and limits: Still undetermined is the antigen specificity of the expanded peripheral T cells. At 0.1 to 3.0 mg/kg and by week 6, CD4+ and CD8+ T cells in the blood had expanded clonally.

Notes on this clone: Its specificity is not known.

Germline CDR1 MDHEN, CDR2 SYDVKM. The CDR3 has 15 residues. V lost 7 bases and J 8 bases, leaving 21 bases between the germline ends. The method was immunoSEQ multiplex PCR; TCRdb's version includes in-frame clones alone and lacks a portion of them. The sample includes about 78,000 clones, about 84% of them seen just once. The chain employs TRBV28 and TRBJ2-1, with unresolved D. The sample was CD4+ or CD8+ T cells sorted from blood, taken in a trial of the OX40 agonist ivuxolimab. The sequence derives from an adult with an advanced solid tumor such as melanoma, head and neck, liver or kidney cancer. In nucleotides, the CDR3 is TGTGCCAGCAACCTCAACACCCTTAACCGCGATGAGCAGTTCTTC. Translation: CASNLNTLNRDEQFF.